This paragraph reports one TCR beta chain. The target antigen is unknown. This entry is derived from a study of radiation and T cells in renal cell carcinoma. Described time point: baseline pretreatment blood. Documented treatment: 15 Gy SBRT to primary tumor, nephrectomy 4 weeks later. Serial blood draws occurred at baseline and 2 and 4 weeks post-SBRT. This table comes from immunoSEQ multiplex PCR, and its TCRdb copy is limited to in-frame clones, with some not included. The table includes 120,000 to 150,000 clones, roughly 85% detected once. Germline V gene lookup returns CDR1 MDHEN and CDR2 SYDVKM. The V and J ends lost 3 bases and 6 bases, in that order; junction bases with no gene match: 7. This CDR3 is built from 14 residues. General study points: Top tumor clonotypes rose in blood 2 weeks post-radiation, then contracted.

The sequencing here drew on blood, taken from a patient whose treatment included radiotherapy and nephrectomy. V usage is TRBV28 and J usage is TRBJ2-7, with 8 bases aligning to TRBD2. The clonotype was recovered from a woman aged 50 to 60 with renal cell carcinoma. CDR3 loop: CASSLRAGAVEQYF. CDR3 in DNA: TGTGCCAGCAGTTTGAGAGCGGGGGCGGTCGAGCAGTACTTC.